One and the same sample provided the 2 T cell receptor beta chains below, sequenced in a study of graft-versus-host responses after intestinal transplantation. Here immunoSEQ multiplex PCR was the method, and the copy in TCRdb shows in-frame clones only, minus some. Among approximately 88,000 clones listed, 90% were seen once. Antigens for these TCRs are unknown. The sequenced sample was unstimulated CD4+ T cells sorted from spleen or lymph node cells, obtained before intestinal transplant. These receptors originate from a human donor who received an intestinal transplant.

The gene calls are TRBV15 and TRBJ2-1; TRBD2 agrees at 7 bases. The CDR3 is 16 amino acids. Unmatched junction bases numbered 5, after V lost 1 base and J lost 2 bases. CDR1 and CDR2 (germline): LNHNV, YYDKDF (reference sequence). The CDR3 sequence: CATSRAGGGAYNEQFF. The CDR3 DNA is TGTGCCACCAGCAGAGCGGGCGGGGGAGCCTACAATGAGCAGTTCTTC. Combining the CDR3 with reference TRBV15 and TRBJ2-1 gives the whole variable domain DAMVIQNPRYQVTQFGKPVTLSCSQTLNHNVMYWYQQKSSQAPKLLFHYYDKDFNNEADTPDNFQSRRPNTSFCFLDIRSPGLGDTAMYLCATSRAGGGAYNEQFFGPGTRLTVL.

This clone turned up a few times. The rearrangement uses TRBV5-6 and TRBJ1-1, with 7 bases identical to TRBD1. The CDR3 loop spans 13 amino acids. Germline V CDR1 and CDR2: SGHDT, YYEEEE. Losses at the gene ends were 3 bases for V and 5 bases for J; bases not matched to a gene: 4. The CDR3 DNA follows: TGTGCCAGCAGCTCCGGGACAGAAACTGAAGCTTTCTTT. Amino acid sequence: CASSSGTETEAFF.